The 31 T cell receptor beta chains below all came from one sample that was sequenced in a study of blood T cells in healthy people across ages. Sample-barcoded 5' priming and a J-beta primer mix drove a second PCR of 7 to 11 cycles. TCRdb analysed the 5' RACE reads with MiXCR anew, one entry per CDR3 protein. The table has about 730,000 distinct CDR3 sequences, 43% seen once. Specimen: blood. All receptors derive from an older woman in good health.

The chain combines TRBV18 with TRBJ2-1; no reliable D call. The CDR3 covers 14 residues. V gave up 4 bases and J gave up 4 bases, with 11 bases separating them. CDR1 is KGHSH and CDR2 is LQKENI in the germline V gene. The CDR3 here is CASSHGQKYNEQFF. The CDR3 DNA follows: TGTGCCAGCTCACACGGGCAGAAATACAATGAGCAGTTCTTC.

About this clonotype: A much larger clone lies a single base off, so this may be a read error. V and J are TRBV7-9 and TRBJ2-5, with 9 bases identical to TRBD1. V shed 5 bases and J 7 bases; nucleotides not matched to a gene: 8. Germline V gene data show CDR1 as SEHNR and CDR2 as FQNEAQ (reference sequence). This CDR3 has 14 residues. The CDR3 loop reads CASSPGQGAVTQYF. The CDR3, as DNA: TGTGCCAGCAGCCCGGGACAGGGTGCAGTGACCCAGTACTTC.

This clonotype has more than one count but fewer than ten. The rearrangement links TRBV2 to TRBJ2-5; 12 bases line up with TRBD2. V lost 6 bases, J lost 3 bases, and 8 bases stayed unmatched. Germline assignment: CDR1 SNHLY and CDR2 FYNNEI. This CDR3 spans 16 amino acids. Here the CDR3 reads CASRTPWTSGEETQYF. The CDR3 DNA follows: TGTGCCAGCAGAACCCCGTGGACTAGCGGGGAAGAGACCCAGTACTTC. Full variable domain (missing parts from reference TRBV2 and TRBJ2-5): EPEVTQTPSHQVTQMGQEVILRCVPISNHLYFYWYRQILGQKVEFLVSFYNNEISEKSEIFDDQFSVERPDGSNFTLKIRSTKLEDSAMYFCASRTPWTSGEETQYFGPGTRLLVL.

The chain recombines TRBV27 with TRBJ2-1; TRBD2 might be the D (7 bases). Per germline, CDR1 MNHEY and CDR2 SMNVEV (reference sequence). Trimming removed 1 base at V and 2 bases at J, with 12 bases between. The CDR3 runs 16 residues. The CDR3 loop is CASSLFSGGPYNEQFF. The CDR3, as DNA: TGTGCCAGCAGTTTATTTTCGGGGGGCCCCTACAATGAGCAGTTCTTC.

This clonotype has only a few counts. J is TRBJ1-2 and V is TRBV30; maybe TRBD1 (6 bases). Germline lookup yields CDR1 GTSNPN and CDR2 SVGIG (reference sequence). Trimming took 5 bases from V and 4 from J, leaving 14 bases between them. This CDR3 has 13 residues. The CDR3 protein is CAWYRGQVYGYTF. DNA for the CDR3: TGTGCCTGGTATAGGGGACAAGTCTATGGCTACACCTTC.

The chain joins TRBV18 to TRBJ1-1, with unresolved D. CDR3 length: 17 residues. Between the trimmed V and J ends, which lost 0 bases and 6 bases, there was a span of 20 bases. CDR1 KGHSH and CDR2 LQKENI come from the germline V gene. Here the CDR3 DNA reads TGTGCCAGCTCACCACCGGCCAGAGGGTTGAGGATTGCTGAAGCTTTCTTT. Translation: CASSPPARGLRIAEAFF.

This clonotype came up a few times. The chain uses TRBV28 and TRBJ2-1, with D tentatively TRBD2 (6 bases). The CDR3 is made up of 16 amino acids. Trimming removed 5 bases from V and 4 bases from J, with 18 bases in between. Germline V gene sequence: CDR1 MDHEN, CDR2 SYDVKM. The CDR3 coding sequence is TGTGCCAGCAGTCGACCCGACCGGGAGCGGTACAATGAGCAGTTCTTC. It translates to CASSRPDRERYNEQFF.

This clonotype was recorded a few times. V and J are TRBV7-3 and TRBJ2-3; D remains ambiguous. Germline V gene lookup returns CDR1 SGHTA and CDR2 FQGTGA. The CDR3 contains 15 residues. V shed 6 bases and J shed 2 bases, with 15 bases lying between them. CDR3 sequence: CASSLSLGTTDTQYF. CDR3 DNA: TGTGCCAGCAGTCTTAGCTTAGGCACCACAGATACGCAGTATTTT.

About this clonotype: One end of the junction does not line up with germline, which may come from a read error. The V call is TRBV3-1, the J call TRBJ1-6; D is ambiguous. The CDR3 loop spans 13 amino acids. CDR1 and CDR2 (germline): LGHDT, YNNKEL (reference sequence). Here the CDR3 DNA reads TGTGCCAGCAGCCAAGATCGAGGTTCACCCCCCCACTTT. Encoded protein: CASSQDRGSPPHF.

V and J are TRBV12-3 or TRBV12-4 and TRBJ2-7; 10 nucleotides match TRBD2. With 2 bases clipped from V and 3 bases from J, the junction kept 7 bases outside the gene matches. CDR3 size: 16 residues. The CDR3 DNA reads TGTGCCAGCAGTTTAACCCCGACTAGCGGGTACTACGAGCAGTACTTC. Translated, it gives CASSLTPTSGYYEQYF.

This clonotype was seen a few times. The chain carries TRBV13 and TRBJ1-3, with D possibly TRBD1 on 5 matching bases. V lost 5 bases to trimming and J lost 0 bases, with 8 bases between them. The CDR3 totals 14 residues. CDR1 is PRHDT and CDR2 is FYEKMQ in the germline V gene (reference sequence). CDR3: CASSRQSSGNTIYF. Here the CDR3 DNA reads TGTGCCAGCAGCCGACAGAGCTCTGGAAACACCATATATTTT. Looking up the rest from reference TRBV13 and TRBJ1-3 gives the full variable domain: AAGVIQSPRHLIKEKRETATLKCYPIPRHDTVYWYQQGPGQDPQFLISFYEKMQSDKGSIPDRFSAQQFSDYHSELNMSSLELGDSALYFCASSRQSSGNTIYFGEGSWLTVV.

V gene TRBV7-2 combines with J gene TRBJ2-7; 7 bases match TRBD1. The CDR3 is 14 amino acids. V lost 4 bases to trimming and J lost 1 base; unmatched junction nucleotides: 4. Germline V CDR1 and CDR2: SGHTA, FQGNSA. Written as DNA, the CDR3 is TGTGCCAGCAGCTACCTGACAGGGTCCTACGAGCAGTACTTC. This codes for CASSYLTGSYEQYF. Variable domain in full (rest from reference TRBV7-2 and TRBJ2-7): GAGVSQSPSNKVTEKGKDVELRCDPISGHTALYWYRQSLGQGLEFLIYFQGNSAPDKSGLPSDRFSAERTGGSVSTLTIQRTQQEDSAVYLCASSYLTGSYEQYFGPGTRLTVT.

This clonotype has a handful of counts. The chain has TRBV7-3 and TRBJ2-3; 7 nucleotides align to TRBD2. Trimming took 5 bases from V and 6 from J; bases not matched to a gene: 5. CDR3 length: 13 amino acids. Germline values: CDR1 SGHTA, CDR2 FQGTGA. The CDR3 DNA sequence: TGTGCCAGCAGCGTAAGGGAGGGGGATACGCAGTATTTT. Translation: CASSVREGDTQYF. Using reference TRBV7-3 and TRBJ2-3 for the parts outside the CDR3, the full variable domain is GAGVSQTPSNKVTEKGKYVELRCDPISGHTALYWYRQSLGQGPEFLIYFQGTGAADDSGLPNDRFFAVRPEGSVSTLKIQRTERGDSAVYLCASSVREGDTQYFGPGTRLTVL.

V is TRBV20-1 and J is TRBJ2-1, with TRBD1 matching 7 bases. The CDR3 contains 15 residues. The ends lost 6 bases at V and 10 bases at J; junction bases unmatched: 18. In germline, CDR1 is DFQATT, CDR2 SNEGSKA (reference sequence). CDR3 nucleotide sequence: TGCAGTGCACCTCCGGGACAGCCCCGAGCGATAGAGCAGTTCTTC. Protein product: CSAPPGQPRAIEQFF.

This clonotype was seen only a few times. In nucleotides, the CDR3 is TGTGCCAGCAGCCACCAACCAGGGGGGATGTTTGGCAATGAGCAGTTCTTC. Its protein is CASSHQPGGMFGNEQFF. This sequence joins TRBV4-2 and TRBJ2-1; weak D call: TRBD1 (7 bases). Per germline, CDR1 LGHNA and CDR2 YNFKEQ. CDR3 length equals 17 residues. Deletions cut 3 bases from V and 6 bases from J, with 21 bases between.

The chain uses TRBV7-9 and TRBJ2-5; 7 nucleotides align to TRBD2. There are 16 residues in the CDR3. Per germline, CDR1 SEHNR and CDR2 FQNEAQ (reference sequence). V was clipped by 2 bases and J by 2 bases; unmatched bases: 8. The CDR3 reads CASSLYIGGKQETQYF. The CDR3 nucleotides are TGTGCCAGCAGCTTATATATCGGGGGGAAGCAAGAGACCCAGTACTTC.

Only one count was recorded for this clonotype. The rearrangement links TRBV7-2 to TRBJ1-5, with D tentatively TRBD1 (5 bases). The CDR3 spans 14 residues. Trimming cost V 5 bases and J 4 bases, with 12 bases left between them. The germline V gene has CDR1 SGHTA and CDR2 FQGNSA. The CDR3 sequence: CASSPDTLNQPQHF. The DNA of the CDR3 is TGTGCCAGCAGCCCGGACACACTGAATCAGCCCCAGCATTTT.

The chain links TRBV10-3 to TRBJ2-1; 11 bases align to TRBD2. The end of the DNA fits TRBJ2-7 better, so the J call may be wrong. CDR1 is ENHRY and CDR2 is SYGVKD in the germline V gene. CDR3 size: 14 residues. The CDR3 is CAISEGLAGHEQYF. CDR3 nucleotides: TGTGCCATCAGTGAGGGACTAGCGGGCCACGAGCAGTACTTC.

The J gene is TRBJ1-6, the V gene TRBV20-1; tentative D call: TRBD1 (5 bases). Trimming took off 2 bases at V and 7 bases at J, with 15 bases between the two ends. From germline, CDR1 is DFQATT and CDR2 SNEGSKA (reference sequence). The CDR3 consists of 15 residues. CDR3 in amino acids: CSARPLGVSNSPLHF. The DNA of the CDR3 is TGCAGTGCTAGACCATTAGGGGTGTCGAATTCACCCCTCCACTTT.

Comment on this clonotype: A read error may explain this, as a much larger clone is one base away. This chain uses TRBV5-1 with TRBJ2-1, with D perhaps matching TRBD2 (6 bases). The J call is doubtful: the DNA matches TRBJ2-7 better. From germline, CDR1 is SGHRS and CDR2 YFSETQ. The CDR3 length is 16 residues. CDR3 region: CASSLAAGLSYNEQYF. CDR3 sequence (DNA): TGCGCCAGCAGCTTGGCGGCGGGACTCTCCTACAATGAGCAGTACTTC.

The CDR3 protein is CASSFSGGTRETQYF. The CDR3 region has the DNA TGTGCCAGCAGTTTCTCAGGGGGCACCAGGGAGACCCAGTACTTC. The rearrangement joins TRBV6-2 or TRBV6-3 to TRBJ2-5; 8 bases map to TRBD1. This CDR3 is built from 15 residues. CDR1 and CDR2 from the germline V gene are MNHEY and SVGEGT. V lost 4 bases to trimming and J lost 5 bases; unmatched junction nucleotides: 9.

The chain links TRBV2 to TRBJ2-2; unclear D gene. V lost 0 bases and J 6 bases, leaving 11 bases between the germline ends. Germline CDR1 is SNHLY and CDR2 is FYNNEI. The CDR3 loop spans 15 amino acids. The chain's CDR3 is CASSEALPSAGELFF. CDR3 nucleotides: TGTGCCAGCAGTGAAGCGCTTCCGTCGGCCGGGGAGCTGTTTTTT.

This clonotype was seen a single time. A single base separates this from a much larger clone, so it may be a read error. The chain combines TRBV3-1 with TRBJ1-5; D gene ambiguous. CDR3 length: 12 residues. V was pared by 0 bases and J by 7 bases, with 4 bases between. CDR1 and CDR2 (germline): LGHDT, YNNKEL (reference sequence). CDR3 amino acids: CASSQDRQPQHF. CDR3 DNA: TGTGCCAGCAGCCAAGATAGGCAGCCCCAGCATTTT. The variable domain in full, with the rest retrieved from reference TRBV3-1 and TRBJ1-5, is DTAVSQTPKYLVTQMGNDKSIKCEQNLGHDTMYWYKQDSKKFLKIMFSYNNKELIINETVPNRFSPKSPDKAHLNLHINSLELGDSAVYFCASSQDRQPQHFGDGTRLSIL.

As to this clonotype: One base away lies a much larger clone, so this may be a sequencing read error. The chain uses TRBV4-2 and TRBJ2-7; D unclear. This CDR3 has 12 residues. Trimming removed 0 bases at V and 2 bases at J, with 2 bases between. Germline CDR1 and CDR2: LGHNA and YNFKEQ. The CDR3 DNA is TGTGCCAGCAGCCAAGAGCCCTACGAGCAGTACTTC. Translating it yields CASSQEPYEQYF.

This clonotype has more than one count but fewer than ten. The chain employs TRBV29-1 and TRBJ2-6, with 7 bases fitting TRBD1. The CDR3 totals 14 residues. V lost 7 bases and J lost 3; bases outside the gene matches: 6. Germline V gives CDR1 SQVTM, CDR2 ANQGSEA. CDR3: CSAEGASGANVLTF. The CDR3 DNA sequence: TGCAGCGCCGAGGGGGCGAGTGGGGCCAACGTCCTGACTTTC. Together with reference TRBV29-1 and TRBJ2-6, the CDR3 gives the full variable domain: SAVISQKPSRDICQRGTSLTIQCQVDSQVTMMFWYRQQPGQSLTLIATANQGSEATYESGFVIDKFPISRPNLTFSTLTVSNMSPEDSSIYLCSAEGASGANVLTFGAGSRLTVL.

V gene TRBV27 combines with J gene TRBJ2-1; D gene unclear. Germline values: CDR1 MNHEY, CDR2 SMNVEV (reference sequence). The CDR3 totals 11 residues. V shed 5 bases and J shed 10 bases, with 9 bases lying between them. In DNA form, the CDR3 reads TGTGCCAGCAGTAACTACCTAGAGCAGTTCTTC. It specifies CASSNYLEQFF.

CDR3 sequence reads: CASSEGRTLNSPLHF. In DNA form, the CDR3 reads TGTGCCAGCAGTGAGGGGCGGACGTTGAATTCACCCCTCCACTTT. The rearrangement joins TRBV2 to TRBJ1-6; the D gene is possibly TRBD1 (5 bases). There are 15 residues in the CDR3. Between the trimmed V and J ends, which lost 3 bases and 7 bases, there was a span of 13 bases. CDR1 SNHLY and CDR2 FYNNEI come from the germline V gene.

The chain has TRBV20-1 and TRBJ2-5; D may be TRBD2 (6 bases). V lost 2 bases and J 5 bases, leaving 15 bases between the germline ends. Germline CDR1 DFQATT, CDR2 SNEGSKA (reference sequence). This CDR3 has 14 residues. In nucleotides, the CDR3 is TGCAGTGCTAGACCCCGCGGGATTGAGGAGACCCAGTACTTC. Its protein is CSARPRGIEETQYF.

The genes are TRBV7-9 and TRBJ2-1, with D uncertain. The last part of the DNA fits TRBJ2-7 better; the J call may be wrong. Germline CDR1 is SEHNR and CDR2 is FQNEAQ (reference sequence). This CDR3 has 12 residues. The CDR3 sequence: CASSLDSIEQYF. CDR3 coding DNA: TGTGCCAGCAGCCTCGACTCGATTGAGCAGTACTTC.

Concerning this clonotype itself: Sequence at one end of the junction differs from germline and may be a read error. The chain recombines TRBV7-6 with TRBJ1-1; D remains ambiguous. This CDR3 is built from 15 residues. CDR1 and CDR2 (germline): SGHVS, FNYEAQ. CDR3 bases: TGTGCCAGCAGCTTAGCAGGCAGCATGAACGCTGAAGCTTTCTTT. Protein: CASSLAGSMNAEAFF.

The chain carries TRBV4-3 and TRBJ1-2; possibly TRBD1 for D (6 bases). The CDR3 is made up of 16 amino acids. Germline CDR1 and CDR2: LGHNA and YSLEER. V lost 3 bases to trimming and J lost 3 bases, with 17 bases between them. The CDR3 sequence: CASSQWTESNYYGYTF. For the CDR3, the DNA is TGCGCCAGCAGCCAGTGGACAGAATCGAACTACTATGGCTACACCTTC.